These 9 T cell receptor beta chains were all obtained from the same sample, sequenced in a study of OX40 agonist ivuxolimab in advanced cancers. The method was immunoSEQ multiplex PCR; TCRdb's version includes in-frame clones alone and lacks a portion of them. The sample lists 65,000 to 85,000 clones; around 85% were seen once. Sequenced here: CD4+ or CD8+ T cells sorted from blood, sampled in a trial of the OX40 agonist ivuxolimab. The receptor source for this set is an adult with an advanced solid tumor such as melanoma, head and neck, liver or kidney cancer.

The rearrangement joins TRBV6-5 to TRBJ1-1; no reliable D call. Trimming took 3 bases from V and 3 from J, leaving 11 bases between them. Germline CDR1 reads MNHEY; CDR2 reads SVGAGI. The CDR3 consists of 14 residues. The CDR3 nucleotides are TGTGCCAGCAGTTATACATTCGGGGACACTGAAGCTTTCTTT. Protein sequence: CASSYTFGDTEAFF.

This chain joins TRBV6-5 and TRBJ1-1; D remains ambiguous. V gave up 2 bases and J gave up 0 bases, with 7 bases separating them. The CDR3 totals 14 residues. Looked up from germline, CDR1 is MNHEY and CDR2 is SVGAGI. The CDR3 reads CASSYGFLNTEAFF. CDR3 nucleotide sequence: TGTGCCAGCAGTTACGGGTTTCTGAACACTGAAGCTTTCTTT.

This chain uses TRBV11-3 with TRBJ1-3, with 7 positions matching TRBD1. Germline V gives CDR1 SGHNT, CDR2 YENEEA. This CDR3 contains 16 residues. Losses at the gene ends were 3 bases for V and 0 bases for J; bases not matched to a gene: 5. CDR3 coding DNA: TGTGCCAGCAGCTTTACCGGGACAGACTCTGGAAACACCATATATTTT. It codes for CASSFTGTDSGNTIYF. Based on the CDR3 plus reference TRBV11-3 and TRBJ1-3, the full variable domain is EAGVVQSPRYKIIEKKQPVAFWCNPISGHNTLYWYLQNLGQGPELLIRYENEEAVDDSQLPKDRFSAERLKGVDSTLKIQPAELGDSAVYLCASSFTGTDSGNTIYFGEGSWLTVV.

In this sample, this clone turned up once. The CDR3 region has the DNA TGTGCCTGGAGTCCGGGACTAGCCGGGGGCACAGATACGCAGTATTTT. Amino acid sequence: CAWSPGLAGGTDTQYF. The rearrangement joins TRBV30 to TRBJ2-3, with 9 bases aligning to TRBD2. The junction had 7 bases not matched to a gene; V was cut back by 2 bases and J by 1 base. The CDR3 runs to 16 residues. Germline V CDR1 and CDR2: GTSNPN, SVGIG (reference sequence).

The J gene is TRBJ2-5, the V gene TRBV5-6; a possible D gene is TRBD1 (6 bases). Trimming removed 0 bases at V and 6 bases at J, with 12 bases between. The germline CDR1 and CDR2 sequences are SGHDT and YYEEEE. This CDR3 spans 14 amino acids. CDR3 coding DNA: TGTGCCAGCAGCTTGGATGGCAGGGGAAAGACCCAGTACTTC. Its protein product is CASSLDGRGKTQYF.

The chain has TRBV7-2 and TRBJ2-7; 11 bases map to TRBD2. CDR1 is SGHTA, CDR2 FQGNSA, per germline. Trimming took 5 bases from V and 1 from J; bases not matched to a gene: 13. This CDR3 contains 18 residues. CDR3 protein: CASSTTAGTSGQSYEQYF. CDR3 coding DNA: TGTGCCAGCAGCACAACAGCCGGGACTAGCGGCCAATCCTACGAGCAGTACTTC. Based on the CDR3 plus reference TRBV7-2 and TRBJ2-7, the full variable domain is GAGVSQSPSNKVTEKGKDVELRCDPISGHTALYWYRQSLGQGLEFLIYFQGNSAPDKSGLPSDRFSAERTGGSVSTLTIQRTQQEDSAVYLCASSTTAGTSGQSYEQYFGPGTRLTVT.

The chain employs TRBV11-3 and TRBJ2-1; 8 bases are shared with TRBD2. The germline V gene encodes CDR1 SGHNT and CDR2 YENEEA. Trimming took 7 bases from V and 8 from J; bases not matched to a gene: 16. CDR3 length: 16 amino acids. For the CDR3, the DNA is TGTGCCAGCAACAAAGGACGGGGACTAGACGGCGATGAGCAGTTCTTC. This encodes CASNKGRGLDGDEQFF.

The V call is TRBV11-2, the J call TRBJ2-7, with TRBD1 as a possible D gene (6 bases). The germline CDR1 and CDR2 sequences are SGHAT and FQNNGV. The CDR3 consists of 16 residues. V was pared by 0 bases and J by 2 bases, with 14 bases between. DNA of the CDR3: TGTGCCAGCAGCTTAGATAGACAGGAGACAACCTACGAGCAGTACTTC. It yields the protein CASSLDRQETTYEQYF.

The genes are TRBV4-3 and TRBJ2-7; tentative D call: TRBD2 (5 bases). Looked up from germline, CDR1 is LGHNA and CDR2 is YSLEER. The CDR3 is 16 residues long. V was shortened by 2 bases and J by 0 bases, with 14 bases between the two germline ends. Here the CDR3 reads CASSQRERLSSYEQYF. The CDR3 region has the DNA TGCGCCAGCAGCCAAAGGGAGCGGCTCAGCTCCTACGAGCAGTACTTC.